This record looks at one T cell receptor beta chain sequence and its context. These data are taken from a study of blood T cell repertoires in COVID-19. Produced via immunoSEQ multiplex PCR; TCRdb's table is partial and in-frame only. The data show 50,000 to 75,000 clones, 81% seen once. Sequencing was performed on peripheral blood. This TCR came from a woman over 75 with active or convalescent COVID-19.

The CDR3 protein is CASGLHTNYGYTF. CDR3 nucleotide sequence: TGTGCTAGTGGTTTGCACACGAACTATGGCTACACCTTC. The rearrangement links TRBV12-5 to TRBJ1-2; D not certain. CDR1 LGHNT and CDR2 FRNRAP come from the germline V gene. V lost 2 bases and J lost 2, with 6 bases in between. The CDR3 is 13 amino acids.